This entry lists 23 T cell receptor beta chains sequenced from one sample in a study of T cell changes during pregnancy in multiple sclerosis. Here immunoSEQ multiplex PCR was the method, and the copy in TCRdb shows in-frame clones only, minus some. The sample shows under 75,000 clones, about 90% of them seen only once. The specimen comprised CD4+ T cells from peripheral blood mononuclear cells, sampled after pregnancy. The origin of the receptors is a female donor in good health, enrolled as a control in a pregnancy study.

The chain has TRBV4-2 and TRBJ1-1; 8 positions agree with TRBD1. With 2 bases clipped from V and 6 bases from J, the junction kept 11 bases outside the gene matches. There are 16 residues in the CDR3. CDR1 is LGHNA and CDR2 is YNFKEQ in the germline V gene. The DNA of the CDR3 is TGTGCCAGCAGCCAACTCGGACAGGGAGGCAACTCTGAAGCTTTCTTT. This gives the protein CASSQLGQGGNSEAFF.

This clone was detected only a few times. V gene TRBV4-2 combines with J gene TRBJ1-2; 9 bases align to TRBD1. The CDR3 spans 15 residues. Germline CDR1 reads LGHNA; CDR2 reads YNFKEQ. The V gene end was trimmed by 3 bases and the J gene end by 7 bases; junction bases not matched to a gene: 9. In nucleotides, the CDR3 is TGTGCCAGCAGCCATACCGGGACAGGGAATAGTGGCTACACCTTC. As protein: CASSHTGTGNSGYTF.

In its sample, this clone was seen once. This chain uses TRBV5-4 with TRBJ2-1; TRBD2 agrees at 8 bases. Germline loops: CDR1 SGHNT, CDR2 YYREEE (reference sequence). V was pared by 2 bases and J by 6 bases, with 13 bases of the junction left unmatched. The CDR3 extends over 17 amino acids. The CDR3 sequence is CASSFNSGTRAPNEQFF. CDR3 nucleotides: TGTGCCAGCAGCTTTAATTCGGGGACTAGAGCTCCCAATGAGCAGTTCTTC.

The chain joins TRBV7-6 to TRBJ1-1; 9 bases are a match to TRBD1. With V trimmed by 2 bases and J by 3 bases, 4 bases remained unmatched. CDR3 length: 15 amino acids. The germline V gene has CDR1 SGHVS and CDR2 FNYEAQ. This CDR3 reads CASSLMRQGDTEAFF. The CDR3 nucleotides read TGTGCCAGCAGCTTAATGAGACAGGGGGACACTGAAGCTTTCTTT.

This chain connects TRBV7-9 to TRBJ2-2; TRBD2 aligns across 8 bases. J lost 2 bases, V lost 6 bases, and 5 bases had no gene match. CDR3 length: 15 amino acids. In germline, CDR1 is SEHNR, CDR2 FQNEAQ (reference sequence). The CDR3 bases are TGTGCCAGCAGGAATAGCGGGGCTAACACCGGGGAGCTGTTTTTT. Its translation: CASRNSGANTGELFF.

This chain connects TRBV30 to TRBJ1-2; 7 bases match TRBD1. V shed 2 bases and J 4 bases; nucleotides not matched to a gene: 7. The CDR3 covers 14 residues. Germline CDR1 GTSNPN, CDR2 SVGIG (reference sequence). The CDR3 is CAWSRDSLPYGYTF. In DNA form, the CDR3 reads TGTGCCTGGAGTAGGGACAGTCTGCCCTATGGCTACACCTTC.

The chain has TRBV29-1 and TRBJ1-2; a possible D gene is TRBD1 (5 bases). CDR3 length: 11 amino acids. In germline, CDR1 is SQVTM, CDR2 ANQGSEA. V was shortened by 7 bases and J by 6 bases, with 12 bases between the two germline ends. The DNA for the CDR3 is TGCAGCGCCCTAGCGGGGGATGGCTACACCTTC. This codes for CSALAGDGYTF. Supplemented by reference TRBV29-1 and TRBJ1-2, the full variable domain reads SAVISQKPSRDICQRGTSLTIQCQVDSQVTMMFWYRQQPGQSLTLIATANQGSEATYESGFVIDKFPISRPNLTFSTLTVSNMSPEDSSIYLCSALAGDGYTFGSGTRLTVV.

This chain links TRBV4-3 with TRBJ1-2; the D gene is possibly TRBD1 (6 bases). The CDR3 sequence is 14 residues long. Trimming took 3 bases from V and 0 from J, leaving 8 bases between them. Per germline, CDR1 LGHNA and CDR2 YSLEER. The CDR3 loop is CASSHRTANYGYTF. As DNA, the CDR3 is TGCGCCAGCAGCCATCGGACAGCTAACTATGGCTACACCTTC.

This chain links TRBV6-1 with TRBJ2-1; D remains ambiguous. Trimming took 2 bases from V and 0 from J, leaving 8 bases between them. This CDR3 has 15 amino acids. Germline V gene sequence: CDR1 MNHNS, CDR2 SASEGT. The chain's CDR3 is CASSESPSSYNEQFF. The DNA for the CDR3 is TGTGCCAGCAGTGAATCCCCTAGCTCCTACAATGAGCAGTTCTTC.

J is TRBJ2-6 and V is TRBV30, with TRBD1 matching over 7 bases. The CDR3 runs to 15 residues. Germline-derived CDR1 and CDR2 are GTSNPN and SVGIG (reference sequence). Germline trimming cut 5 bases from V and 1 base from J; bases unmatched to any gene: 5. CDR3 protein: CAWSRDRSGANVLTF. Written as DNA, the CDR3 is TGTGCCTGGTCCCGGGACAGATCTGGGGCCAACGTCCTGACTTTC.

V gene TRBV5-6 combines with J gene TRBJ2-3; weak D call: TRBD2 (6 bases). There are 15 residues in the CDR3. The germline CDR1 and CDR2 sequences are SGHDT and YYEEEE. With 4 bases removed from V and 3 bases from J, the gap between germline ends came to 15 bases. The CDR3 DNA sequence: TGTGCCAGCAGCCGATTGACTAGTGAGACAGATACGCAGTATTTT. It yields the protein CASSRLTSETDTQYF.

For the CDR3, the DNA is TGTGCCAGCAGCTTGAGACAGGGGTTGGATACGCAGTATTTT. Its translation is CASSLRQGLDTQYF. The chain employs TRBV5-6 and TRBJ2-3; 8 positions agree with TRBD1. The germline V gene has CDR1 SGHDT and CDR2 YYEEEE. The CDR3 is 14 amino acids. The V segment lost 1 base and the J segment 6 bases; nucleotides outside the gene matches: 4.

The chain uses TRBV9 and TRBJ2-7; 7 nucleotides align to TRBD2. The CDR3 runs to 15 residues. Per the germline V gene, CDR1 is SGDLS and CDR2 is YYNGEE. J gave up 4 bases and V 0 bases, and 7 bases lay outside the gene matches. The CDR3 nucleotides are TGTGCCAGCAGCGTAGCGGCGGGGGAGGGATACGAGCAGTACTTC. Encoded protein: CASSVAAGEGYEQYF.

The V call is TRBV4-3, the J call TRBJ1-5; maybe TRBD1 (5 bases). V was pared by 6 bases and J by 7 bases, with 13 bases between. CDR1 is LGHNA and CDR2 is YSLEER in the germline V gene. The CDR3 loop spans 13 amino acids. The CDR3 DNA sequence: TGCGCCAGCAGTCCTGGGGGGATGCAGCCCCAGCATTTT. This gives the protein CASSPGGMQPQHF.

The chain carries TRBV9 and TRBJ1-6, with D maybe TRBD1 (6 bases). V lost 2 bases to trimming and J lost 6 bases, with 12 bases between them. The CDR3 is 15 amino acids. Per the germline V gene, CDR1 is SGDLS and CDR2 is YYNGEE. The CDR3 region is CASSVRGGFNSPLHF. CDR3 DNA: TGTGCCAGCAGCGTCAGGGGTGGGTTTAATTCACCCCTCCACTTT. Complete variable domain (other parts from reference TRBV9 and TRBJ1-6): DSGVTQTPKHLITATGQRVTLRCSPRSGDLSVYWYQQSLDQGLQFLIQYYNGEERAKGNILERFSAQQFPDLHSELNLSSLELGDSALYFCASSVRGGFNSPLHFGNGTRLTVT.

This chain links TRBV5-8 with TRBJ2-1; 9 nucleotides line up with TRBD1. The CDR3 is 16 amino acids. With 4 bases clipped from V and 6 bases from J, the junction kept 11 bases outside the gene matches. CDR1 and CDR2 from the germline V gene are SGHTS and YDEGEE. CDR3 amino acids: CASSGGTGSGPNEQFF. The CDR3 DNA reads TGTGCCAGCAGCGGGGGGACAGGGAGTGGACCCAATGAGCAGTTCTTC.

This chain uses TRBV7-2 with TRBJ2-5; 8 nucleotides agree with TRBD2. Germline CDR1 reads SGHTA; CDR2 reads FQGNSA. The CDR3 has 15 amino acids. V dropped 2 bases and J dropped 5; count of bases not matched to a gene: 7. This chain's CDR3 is CASSLYGGAWETQYF. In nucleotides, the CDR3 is TGTGCCAGCAGCTTATACGGGGGGGCATGGGAGACCCAGTACTTC. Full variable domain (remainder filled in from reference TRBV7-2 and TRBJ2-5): GAGVSQSPSNKVTEKGKDVELRCDPISGHTALYWYRQSLGQGLEFLIYFQGNSAPDKSGLPSDRFSAERTGGSVSTLTIQRTQQEDSAVYLCASSLYGGAWETQYFGPGTRLLVL.

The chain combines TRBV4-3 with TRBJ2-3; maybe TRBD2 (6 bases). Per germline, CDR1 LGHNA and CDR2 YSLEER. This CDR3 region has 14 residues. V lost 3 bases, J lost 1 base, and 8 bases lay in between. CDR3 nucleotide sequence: TGCGCCAGCAGCCAGGACTACCGCACAGATACGCAGTATTTT. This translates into CASSQDYRTDTQYF.

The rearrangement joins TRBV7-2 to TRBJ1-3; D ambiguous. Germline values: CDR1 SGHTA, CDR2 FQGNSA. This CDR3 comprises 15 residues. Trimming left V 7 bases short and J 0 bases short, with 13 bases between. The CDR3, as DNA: TGTGCCAGCAAGAACGACGGGAGCTCTGGAAACACCATATATTTT. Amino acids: CASKNDGSSGNTIYF.

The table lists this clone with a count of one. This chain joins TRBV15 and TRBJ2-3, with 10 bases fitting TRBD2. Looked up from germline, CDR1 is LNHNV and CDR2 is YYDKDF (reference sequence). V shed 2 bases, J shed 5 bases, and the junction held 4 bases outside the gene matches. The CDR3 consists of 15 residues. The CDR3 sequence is CATSRKAGGRDTQYF. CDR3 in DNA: TGTGCCACCAGCAGAAAAGCGGGGGGGCGAGATACGCAGTATTTT. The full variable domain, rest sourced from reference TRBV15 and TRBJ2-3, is DAMVIQNPRYQVTQFGKPVTLSCSQTLNHNVMYWYQQKSSQAPKLLFHYYDKDFNNEADTPDNFQSRRPNTSFCFLDIRSPGLGDTAMYLCATSRKAGGRDTQYFGPGTRLTVL.

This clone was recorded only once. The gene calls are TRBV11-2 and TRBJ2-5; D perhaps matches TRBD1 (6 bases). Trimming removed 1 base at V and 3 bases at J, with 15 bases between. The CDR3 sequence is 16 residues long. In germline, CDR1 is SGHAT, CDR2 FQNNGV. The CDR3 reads CASSLAGATGKETQYF. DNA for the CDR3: TGTGCCAGCAGCTTAGCGGGTGCAACAGGGAAAGAGACCCAGTACTTC.

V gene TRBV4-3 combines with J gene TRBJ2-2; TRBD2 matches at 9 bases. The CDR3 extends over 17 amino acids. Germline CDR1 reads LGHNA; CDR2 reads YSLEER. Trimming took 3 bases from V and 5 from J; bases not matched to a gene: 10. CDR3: CASSQGFRAGGTGELFF. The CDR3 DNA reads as TGCGCCAGCAGCCAGGGTTTCCGGGCGGGGGGGACCGGGGAGCTGTTTTTT.

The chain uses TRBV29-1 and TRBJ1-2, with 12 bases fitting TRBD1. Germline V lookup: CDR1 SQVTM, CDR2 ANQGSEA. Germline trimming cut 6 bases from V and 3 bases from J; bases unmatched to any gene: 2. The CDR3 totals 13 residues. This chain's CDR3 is CSVGTGGDYGYTF. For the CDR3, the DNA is TGCAGCGTGGGGACAGGGGGCGACTATGGCTACACCTTC.